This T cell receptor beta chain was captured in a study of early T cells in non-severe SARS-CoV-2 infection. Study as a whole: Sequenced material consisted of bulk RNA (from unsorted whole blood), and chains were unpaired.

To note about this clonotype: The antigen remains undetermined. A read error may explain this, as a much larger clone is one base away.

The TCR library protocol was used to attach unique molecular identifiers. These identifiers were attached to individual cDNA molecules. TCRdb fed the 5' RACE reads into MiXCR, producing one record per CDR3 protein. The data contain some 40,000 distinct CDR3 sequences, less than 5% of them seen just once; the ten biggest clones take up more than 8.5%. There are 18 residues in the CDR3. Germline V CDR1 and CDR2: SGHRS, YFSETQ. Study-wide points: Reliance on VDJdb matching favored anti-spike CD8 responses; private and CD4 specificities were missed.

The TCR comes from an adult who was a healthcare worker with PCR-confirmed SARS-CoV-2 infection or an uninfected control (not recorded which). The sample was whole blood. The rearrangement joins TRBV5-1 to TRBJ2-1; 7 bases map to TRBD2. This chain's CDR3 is CTSSLTQGGRSSYNEQFF. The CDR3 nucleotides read TGCACCAGCAGCTTAACGCAGGGAGGGAGAAGCTCCTACAATGAGCAGTTCTTC.